This TCR beta chain was sequenced during a study of early T cells in non-severe SARS-CoV-2 infection. CDR3 length equals 15 residues. Per germline, CDR1 MDHEN and CDR2 SYDVKM. V lost 6 bases and J lost 6; bases outside the gene matches: 9. Each single cDNA molecule received a unique molecular identifier. From the 5' RACE reads, TCRdb called clonotypes with MiXCR, one entry per CDR3 protein. The sample carries about 80,000 distinct CDR3 sequences, around 12% recorded once. The sequenced material came from whole blood. The rearrangement uses TRBV28 and TRBJ2-4; TRBD1 aligns across 9 bases. The TCR sequence derives from an adult who was a healthcare worker with PCR-confirmed SARS-CoV-2 infection or an uninfected control (not recorded which). The CDR3 is CASRTTGGWGNIQYF. Here the CDR3 DNA reads TGTGCCAGCAGAACTACAGGGGGCTGGGGAAACATTCAGTACTTC.